This T cell receptor (beta chain) was captured by sequencing in a study of cytomegalovirus exposure and HLA in healthy donors. Study-wide points: The tendency of first-cohort TCR clusters to co-occur in the approximately 120 validation repertoires was identified by a subsequent analysis.

Germline V lookup: CDR1 SGHRS, CDR2 YFSETQ. V was trimmed by 4 bases and J by 1 base, leaving 14 bases between them. CDR3 length equals 15 residues. Assay used: immunoSEQ multiplex PCR; TCRdb lists only in-frame clones, some missing. The sample yields around 350,000 clones, 75% to 90% seen once. A note on this clone: Its matching antigen is unknown.

This clonotype originated in a woman aged 18-30 years in good health and CMV-seronegative. The J gene is TRBJ1-2, the V gene TRBV5-1; TRBD1 might be the D (6 bases). Sequencing used PBMCs. In nucleotides, the CDR3 is TGCGCCAGCAGCCCCCGGGACAAGGTTAACTATGGCTACACCTTC. Translated: CASSPRDKVNYGYTF.